This is a list of T cell receptor beta chains from one sample in a study of OX40 agonist ivuxolimab in advanced cancers. Clones were read by immunoSEQ multiplex PCR, and TCRdb kept only the in-frame ones, dropping some. Among approximately 61,000 clones listed, about nine tenths were seen once. The sample consisted of CD4+ or CD8+ T cells sorted from blood, taken in a trial of the OX40 agonist ivuxolimab. The receptors stem from an adult with an advanced solid tumor such as melanoma, head and neck, liver or kidney cancer. The CDR3 runs from the conserved cysteine through the conserved F or W. Expanded clones are given a class, and other clones once, few, many or no size at all.

J gene: TRBJ1-1; V gene: TRBV7-9; clone size: NA; CDR3 protein: CASSAGSQGANTEAFF
J gene: TRBJ2-1; V gene: TRBV5-1; clone size: NA; CDR3 protein: CASSGTSGYNEQFF
J gene: TRBJ2-3; V gene: TRBV5-4; clone size: NA; CDR3 protein: CASSLQGSGTQYF
J gene: TRBJ1-6; V gene: TRBV7-8; clone size: NA; CDR3 protein: CASSLAPDNSPLHF
J gene: TRBJ2-1; V gene: TRBV28; clone size: NA; CDR3 protein: CASRRTSHEQFF
J gene: TRBJ1-2; V gene: TRBV7-2; clone size: once; CDR3 protein: CASSPAPGQGYGYTF
J gene: TRBJ2-1; V gene: TRBV28; clone size: NA; CDR3 protein: CASSFSSGGNNEQFF
J gene: TRBJ1-2; V gene: TRBV28; clone size: NA; CDR3 protein: CASSTGNSNGYTF
J gene: TRBJ2-5; V gene: TRBV5-6; clone size: NA; CDR3 protein: CASSLNRAEVGETQYF
J gene: TRBJ2-3; V gene: TRBV5-4; clone size: NA; CDR3 protein: CASSLVGRADTQYF
J gene: TRBJ1-6; V gene: TRBV7-9; clone size: NA; CDR3 protein: CASSLTPSPYSPLHF
J gene: TRBJ2-5; V gene: TRBV20-1; clone size: NA; CDR3 protein: CSASMGETQYF
J gene: TRBJ2-5; V gene: TRBV11-2; clone size: NA; CDR3 protein: CASSLGSAGFPLPQYF
J gene: TRBJ2-7; V gene: TRBV11-2; clone size: NA; CDR3 protein: CASSSSGGEQYF
J gene: TRBJ2-2; V gene: TRBV4-3; clone size: once; CDR3 protein: CASSQDVNTGELFF
J gene: TRBJ2-2; V gene: TRBV4-3; clone size: NA; CDR3 protein: CASSQDPPGNTGELFF
J gene: TRBJ1-2; V gene: TRBV29-1; clone size: NA; CDR3 protein: CSATGSLDYGYTF
J gene: TRBJ1-3; V gene: TRBV7-2; clone size: NA; CDR3 protein: CASSPVRRGYGNTIYF
J gene: TRBJ2-5; V gene: TRBV7-8; clone size: NA; CDR3 protein: CASSQSRGETQYF
J gene: TRBJ2-1; V gene: TRBV6-6; clone size: NA; CDR3 protein: CASSYSGQVSPEQFF
J gene: TRBJ2-7; V gene: TRBV28; clone size: NA; CDR3 protein: CASSSDGVGSYEQYF
J gene: TRBJ2-2; V gene: TRBV7-2; clone size: NA; CDR3 protein: CASSLEGDITGELFF
J gene: TRBJ2-1; V gene: TRBV27; clone size: once; CDR3 protein: CASKPGLAGLYNEQFF
J gene: TRBJ2-7; V gene: TRBV4-3; clone size: NA; CDR3 protein: CASSQGAGTSGGESRGEQYF
J gene: TRBJ2-3; V gene: TRBV11-2; clone size: NA; CDR3 protein: CASSFQQADTQYF
J gene: TRBJ2-3; V gene: TRBV5-1; clone size: few; CDR3 protein: CASSLGGAHYTDTQYF
J gene: TRBJ1-1; V gene: TRBV6-5; clone size: NA; CDR3 protein: CASKVAGGGTEAFF
J gene: TRBJ2-1; V gene: TRBV2; clone size: NA; CDR3 protein: CASSEGVAGQEQFF
J gene: TRBJ1-5; V gene: TRBV19; clone size: NA; CDR3 protein: CASTGTGGYSNQPQHF
J gene: TRBJ2-3; V gene: TRBV6-1; clone size: NA; CDR3 protein: CASLDRFTDTQYF
J gene: TRBJ1-4; V gene: TRBV5-1; clone size: NA; CDR3 protein: CASSLESGGAATNEKLFF
J gene: TRBJ1-2; V gene: TRBV14; clone size: NA; CDR3 protein: CASSQDKHYGYTF
J gene: TRBJ2-1; V gene: TRBV10-3; clone size: NA; CDR3 protein: CAISGGSGGSSYNEQFF
J gene: TRBJ1-2; V gene: TRBV10-2; clone size: NA; CDR3 protein: CASSPLGIYGYTF
J gene: TRBJ1-2; V gene: TRBV28; clone size: NA; CDR3 protein: CASRNPQGYGYTF
J gene: TRBJ2-2; V gene: TRBV28; clone size: NA; CDR3 protein: CASISGRTGELFF
J gene: TRBJ1-1; V gene: TRBV11-2; clone size: NA; CDR3 protein: CASSLHNTEAFF
J gene: TRBJ2-7; V gene: TRBV10-3; clone size: NA; CDR3 protein: CAISGTGLSYEQYF
J gene: TRBJ2-5; V gene: TRBV2; clone size: NA; CDR3 protein: CASSDVGHLQETQYF
J gene: TRBJ2-3; V gene: TRBV5-1; clone size: once; CDR3 protein: CASSLTGPSTDTQYF
J gene: TRBJ2-7; V gene: TRBV7-3; clone size: NA; CDR3 protein: CASSLNAGSAYEQYF
J gene: TRBJ1-6; V gene: TRBV27; clone size: NA; CDR3 protein: CASSPTGPYNSPLHF
J gene: TRBJ1-2; V gene: TRBV7-8; clone size: NA; CDR3 protein: CASSQSERYGYTF
J gene: TRBJ1-1; V gene: TRBV28; clone size: NA; CDR3 protein: CASSSLGTEGNTEAFF
J gene: TRBJ2-3; V gene: TRBV7-8; clone size: NA; CDR3 protein: CASSPVHSTDTQYF
J gene: TRBJ2-7; V gene: TRBV7-9; clone size: NA; CDR3 protein: CASSPPEAADEQYF
J gene: TRBJ1-2; V gene: TRBV5-4; clone size: NA; CDR3 protein: CASSLEYVGYGYTF
J gene: TRBJ2-1; V gene: TRBV4-1; clone size: NA; CDR3 protein: CASSRGLVGYNEQFF
J gene: TRBJ2-2; V gene: TRBV15; clone size: few; CDR3 protein: CATSRVAGETGELFF
J gene: TRBJ1-1; V gene: TRBV30; clone size: NA; CDR3 protein: CAWNRVRTGTEAFF
J gene: TRBJ2-5; V gene: TRBV5-1; clone size: NA; CDR3 protein: CASSHLAGTEVQETQYF
J gene: TRBJ2-7; V gene: TRBV6-1; clone size: NA; CDR3 protein: CASTEGLAGIGEQYF
J gene: TRBJ2-7; V gene: TRBV30; clone size: NA; CDR3 protein: CAWSVWGYEQYF
J gene: TRBJ1-3; V gene: TRBV6-1; clone size: once; CDR3 protein: CATLDKHSGNTIYF